A selection of T cell receptor beta chains follows, all from one sample in a study of metastatic and nonmetastatic thyroid tumors. With MiXCR, TCRdb reprocessed the PCR reads. Of roughly 21,000 clones listed, about 30% are singletons. The sample taken for sequencing was blood. These receptor sequences come from a female donor with papillary thyroid cancer or a benign thyroid nodule (not recorded which). Some clones in this sample may be carry-over from other donors' samples. CDR3s include the opening cysteine and the closing phenylalanine or tryptophan. D genes are given only for firm matches. Clone size is stated in some rows and not others, as once, few, many or a class when expanded.

>TRBV24-1|17|many|TRBJ2-2|TRBD1
TGTGCCACCAGTGGGCAGGGGGCCAAGTATAACACCGGGGAGCTGTTTTTT
CATSGQGAKYNTGELFF
>TRBV7-2|14|medium-sized|TRBJ2-7|-
TGTGCCAGCAGCTCAGATACCAACAAATACGAGCAGTACTTC
CASSSDTNKYEQYF
>TRBV7-8|16|medium-sized|TRBJ2-2|TRBD1
TGTGCCAGCAGCTTACAGGGCGACAGGGGTATCGGGGAGCTGTTTTTT
CASSLQGDRGIGELFF
>TRBV19|16|-|TRBJ1-2|TRBD1
TGTGCCAGTAGTACGCGGACAGGGCTAAACCCCTATGGCTACACCTTC
CASSTRTGLNPYGYTF
>TRBV2|12|many|TRBJ1-2|-
TGTGCCAGCAGGAGACAGGACTATGGCTACACCTTC
CASRRQDYGYTF
>TRBV4-2|16|-|TRBJ1-5|-
TGTGCCAGCAGCCAAAAATTCGGGGCCAACAATCAGCCCCAGCATTTT
CASSQKFGANNQPQHF
>TRBV29-1|15|few|TRBJ2-2|TRBD2
TGCAGCGTTCGACTTCGGGGGGTCTTATCCGGGGAGCTGTTTTTT
CSVRLRGVLSGELFF
>TRBV7-7|16|many|TRBJ2-2|TRBD2
TGTGCTAGCAGCCCGTACGGCGGGGGGAACACCGGGGAGCTGTTTTTT
CASSPYGGGNTGELFF
>TRBV6-5|14|-|TRBJ1-1|-
TGTGCCAGCAGTTCCCCTGGGTTGAACACTGAAGCTTTCTTT
CASSSPGLNTEAFF
>TRBV4-2|16|few|TRBJ2-3|-
TGTGCCAGCAGCCCCAGGGGGGGGCCCCGCACAGATACGCAGTATTTT
CASSPRGGPRTDTQYF
>TRBV7-9|18|many|TRBJ2-1|-
TGTGCCAGCTCAGGGAACGTCAGGTCGCTCCTTAAAAGAAATGAGCAGTTCTTC
CASSGNVRSLLKRNEQFF
>TRBV28|13|-|TRBJ2-1|-
TGTGCCAGCAAAACCCACCCTTTCAATGAGCAGTTCTTC
CASKTHPFNEQFF
>TRBV4-1|17|-|TRBJ2-5|TRBD1
TGCGCCAGCAGCCAAAGGACAGGGACGAGACCACAAGAGACCCAGTACTTC
CASSQRTGTRPQETQYF
>TRBV20-1|14|medium-sized|TRBJ1-2|-
TGCAGTGCTAGAGATCCGGGAGGACCTTATGGCTACACCTTC
CSARDPGGPYGYTF
>TRBV7-8|14|many|TRBJ1-4|-
TGTGCCAGCAGCAAGGGAGTCCGGAATGAAAAACTGTTTTTT
CASSKGVRNEKLFF
>TRBV5-1|15|many|TRBJ2-5|-
TGCGCCAGCGGCTTGGGTTTTGGGTGGGAAGAGACCCAGTACTTC
CASGLGFGWEETQYF
>TRBV5-1|15|once|TRBJ1-1|-
TGCGCCAGCAGCCGAAGCTCAGGGTGGGGCACTGAAGCTTTCTTT
CASSRSSGWGTEAFF
>TRBV30|14|once|TRBJ1-2|TRBD1
TGTGCCTGGAGCGGACAGGGGGCGCGTTATGTCTACAACTTC
CAWSGQGARYVYNF
>TRBV6-4|15|many|TRBJ2-3|TRBD2
TGTGCCAGCAAACACCTAGCGGGAGGCTCAGATACGCAGTATTTT
CASKHLAGGSDTQYF
>TRBV6-1|12|-|TRBJ1-1|-
TGTGCCAGCAGTCCTGACAGGTCCCGAGCTTTCTTT
CASSPDRSRAFF
>TRBV9|11|-|TRBJ2-3|-
TGTGCCAGCACCGTAAACAGACACGCTATTTTT
CASTVNRHAIF
>TRBV18|17|many|TRBJ2-5|TRBD2
TGTGCCAGCTCACCAAAGGCTAGCGGGGGGGCCCAAGAGACCCAGTACTTC
CASSPKASGGAQETQYF
>TRBV7-2|14|many|TRBJ2-3|-
TGTGCCAGCAGCTTATCGGCTGGCGCAGATACGCAGTATTTT
CASSLSAGADTQYF
>TRBV20-1|12|many|TRBJ1-1|-
TGCAGTGTAAGGGAAGGGGGCACTGAAGCTTTCTTT
CSVREGGTEAFF
>TRBV6-6|16|many|TRBJ2-1|-
TGTGCCAGCAGTTACCGGAGGGGGAGCTCCTACAATGAGCAGTTCTTC
CASSYRRGSSYNEQFF
>TRBV20-1|15|many|TRBJ2-5|-
TGCAGTGCTAGTCGCGCTGCCGGCACACCAGGGACCCAGTACTTC
CSASRAAGTPGTQYF
>TRBV7-8|12|-|TRBJ2-7|-
TGTGCCAGCACCCTTTTTGGTCACGAGCAGTACTTC
CASTLFGHEQYF
>TRBV11-2|15|-|TRBJ2-2|TRBD2
TGTGCCAGCAGAGAACCGGGACTAGGAACCGGGGAGCTGTTTTTT
CASREPGLGTGELFF
>TRBV20-1|13|medium-sized|TRBJ1-4|-
TGCAGTGCTAAGATGACAAATAATGAAAAACTGTTTTTT
CSAKMTNNEKLFF
>TRBV6-1|16|once|TRBJ1-5|-
TGTGCCATCAAAGGTGGGGGTCTATATAGCAATCAGCCCCAGCATTTT
CAIKGGGLYSNQPQHF
>TRBV3-1|15|many|TRBJ2-7|TRBD2
TGTGCCAGCAGCCATAGCGGGAGGGATTCCTACGAGCAGTACTTC
CASSHSGRDSYEQYF
>TRBV18|13|many|TRBJ1-4|-
TGTGCCAGCCAGTCCCAGGGCGGCGAAAAACTGTTTTTT
CASQSQGGEKLFF
>TRBV9|16|medium-sized|TRBJ1-2|-
TGTGCCAGCAGCGCTGTGCTGGACGTTATAAAGTATGGCTACACCTTC
CASSAVLDVIKYGYTF
>TRBV6-2/TRBV6-3|20|medium-sized|TRBJ2-1|TRBD2
TGTGCCAGCAGTTACCCAAGGAAGACACCGGGGACTAGCTCCTACAATGAGCAGTTCTTC
CASSYPRKTPGTSSYNEQFF
>TRBV7-2|13|many|TRBJ2-1|-
TGTGCCAGCAGCATCGGACAAAACAATGGGCAGTTCTTC
CASSIGQNNGQFF
>TRBV5-1|14|medium-sized|TRBJ1-1|-
TGCGCCAGCAGCTTGAACCGCAGGAACACTGAAGCTTTCTTT
CASSLNRRNTEAFF
>TRBV3-1|15|-|TRBJ1-3|-
TGTGCCAGCAGCCAACCCTGGCAGTCTGGAAACACCATATATTTT
CASSQPWQSGNTIYF
>TRBV11-3|14|-|TRBJ2-7|TRBD1
TGTGCCAGCAGCTTAGGGACAGGGGAGCTCGAGCAGTACTTC
CASSLGTGELEQYF
>TRBV6-1|16|-|TRBJ2-1|-
TGTGCCAGCAGTGAAAAACGGGGCGTCTACTACAATGAGCAGTTCTTC
CASSEKRGVYYNEQFF
>TRBV18|16|many|TRBJ2-2|-
TGTGCCAGCTCACCATGGGCCCTGGAGCTGGCCGGGGAGCTGTTTTTT
CASSPWALELAGELFF
>TRBV29-1|14|many|TRBJ2-3|-
TGCAGTTATGGCCGAGACACAAGCACAGATACGCAGTATTTT
CSYGRDTSTDTQYF
>TRBV19|15|-|TRBJ2-2|TRBD2
TGTGCCAGCAATAGCGGGAGGGCCACCGGCGGGGAGCTGTTTTTT
CASNSGRATGGELFF
>TRBV12-3/TRBV12-4|15|few|TRBJ1-5|-
TGTGCCAGCAGTCTAATTTTTCCGGGGGATCAGCCCCAGCATTTT
CASSLIFPGDQPQHF
>TRBV6-1|14|many|TRBJ1-4|-
TGTGCCACCAAGACAGCTCTCACTAATGAAAAACTGTTTTTT
CATKTALTNEKLFF
>TRBV30|14|many|TRBJ1-2|-
TGTGCCGGGGGAGGTGGGGGGCGAGACTATGGCTACACCTTC
CAGGGGGRDYGYTF